This T cell receptor beta chain stems from a study of blood T cell repertoires in COVID-19. Looking at the study overall: Sample material is recorded as cDNA or gDNA derived from T cells, B-cell-depleted T cells, or PBMCs.

In the source study's methods: Amplified reference gene primers provided the basis for estimating nucleated cell counts. The repertoire was sequenced with immunoSEQ multiplex PCR; TCRdb's copy has only in-frame clones and lacks some. That table is the source of V, J and clone size, and D and trimming were worked out from the DNA. The data contain roughly 250,000 clones, about 91% of them singletons. V lost 0 bases and J lost 4; bases outside the gene matches: 4. Germline-derived CDR1 and CDR2 are MNHEY and SVGAGI. The CDR3 has 15 residues. Adults between roughly 18 and 89 years of age took part from 24 US areas.

The sequenced sample consisted of PBMCs or T cells enriched from blood (not recorded which). The chain recombines TRBV6-5 with TRBJ2-5; 8 nucleotides match TRBD2. This sequence was found in a woman in her 40s with acute COVID-19. The CDR3 protein is CASSYSGTRGETQYF. The CDR3 DNA reads TGTGCCAGCAGTTACTCCGGGACTAGGGGAGAGACCCAGTACTTC.